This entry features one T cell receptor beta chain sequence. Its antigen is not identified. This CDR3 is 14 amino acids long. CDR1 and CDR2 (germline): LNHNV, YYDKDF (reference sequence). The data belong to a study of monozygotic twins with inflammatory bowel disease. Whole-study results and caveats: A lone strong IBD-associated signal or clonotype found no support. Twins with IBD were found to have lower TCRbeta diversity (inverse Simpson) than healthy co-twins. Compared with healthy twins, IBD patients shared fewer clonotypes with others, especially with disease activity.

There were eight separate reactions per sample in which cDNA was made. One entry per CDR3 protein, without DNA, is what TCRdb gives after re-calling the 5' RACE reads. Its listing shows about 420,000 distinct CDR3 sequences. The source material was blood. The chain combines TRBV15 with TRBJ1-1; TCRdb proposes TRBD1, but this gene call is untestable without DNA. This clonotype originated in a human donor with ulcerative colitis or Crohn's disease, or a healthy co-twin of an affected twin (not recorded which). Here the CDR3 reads CATSPDDRPAEAFF.